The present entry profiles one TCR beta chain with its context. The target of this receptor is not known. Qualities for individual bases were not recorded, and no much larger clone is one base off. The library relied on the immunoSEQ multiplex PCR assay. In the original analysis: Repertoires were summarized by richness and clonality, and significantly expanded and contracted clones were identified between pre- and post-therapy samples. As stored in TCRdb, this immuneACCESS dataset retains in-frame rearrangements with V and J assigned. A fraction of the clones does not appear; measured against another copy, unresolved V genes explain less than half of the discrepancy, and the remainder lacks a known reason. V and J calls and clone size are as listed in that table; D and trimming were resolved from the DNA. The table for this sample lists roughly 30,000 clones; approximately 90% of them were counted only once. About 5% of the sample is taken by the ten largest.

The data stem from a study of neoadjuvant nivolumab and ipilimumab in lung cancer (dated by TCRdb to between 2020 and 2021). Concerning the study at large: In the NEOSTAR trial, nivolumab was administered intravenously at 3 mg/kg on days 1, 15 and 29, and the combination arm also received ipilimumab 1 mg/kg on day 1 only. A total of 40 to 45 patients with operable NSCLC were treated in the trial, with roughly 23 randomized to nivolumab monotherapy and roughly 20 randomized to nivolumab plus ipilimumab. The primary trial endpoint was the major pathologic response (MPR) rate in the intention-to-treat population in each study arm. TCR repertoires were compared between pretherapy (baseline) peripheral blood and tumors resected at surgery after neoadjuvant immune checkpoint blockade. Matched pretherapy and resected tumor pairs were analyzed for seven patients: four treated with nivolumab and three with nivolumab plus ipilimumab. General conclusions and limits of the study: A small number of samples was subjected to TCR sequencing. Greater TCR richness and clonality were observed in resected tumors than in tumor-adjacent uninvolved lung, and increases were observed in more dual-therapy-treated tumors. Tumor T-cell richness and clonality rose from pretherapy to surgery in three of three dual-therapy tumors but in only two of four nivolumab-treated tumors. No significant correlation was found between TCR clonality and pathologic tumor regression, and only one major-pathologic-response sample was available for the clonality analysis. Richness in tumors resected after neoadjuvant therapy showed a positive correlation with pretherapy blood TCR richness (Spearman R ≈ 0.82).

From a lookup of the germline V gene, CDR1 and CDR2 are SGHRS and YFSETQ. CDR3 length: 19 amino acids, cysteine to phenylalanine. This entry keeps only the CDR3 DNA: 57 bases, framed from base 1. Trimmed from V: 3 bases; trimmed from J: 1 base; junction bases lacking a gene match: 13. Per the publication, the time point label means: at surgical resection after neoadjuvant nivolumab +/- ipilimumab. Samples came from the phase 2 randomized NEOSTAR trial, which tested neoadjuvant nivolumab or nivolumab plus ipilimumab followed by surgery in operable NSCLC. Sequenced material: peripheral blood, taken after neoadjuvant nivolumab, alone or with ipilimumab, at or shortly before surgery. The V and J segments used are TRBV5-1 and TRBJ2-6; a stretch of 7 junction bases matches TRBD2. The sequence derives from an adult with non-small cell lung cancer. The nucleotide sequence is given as TGCGCCAGCAGCTCGGGAGGCCAGACGGGTGGGTCTGGGGCCAACGTCCTGACTTTC. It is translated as CASSSGGQTGGSGANVLTF.